This T cell receptor beta chain was recovered during a study of CD8 T cells in Susac syndrome. Turning to the study itself: Sequenced Susac syndrome patients included roughly six with clinically active disease and about eight in remission. At the time of blood draw, patients with Susac syndrome were therapy-naive, receiving corticosteroids, or receiving intravenous immunoglobulin alone.

Sequencing of TCR beta was performed on blood CD8+ and CD4+ T cells. RNA in amounts of roughly 0.5 to 1 ug was reverse transcribed with random hexamers. Using its own MiXCR run on the immunoSEQ multiplex PCR reads, TCRdb lists one record per CDR3 protein. The data show around 170,000 distinct CDR3 sequences, with around 93% seen just once and around 0.16% held by the top ten. This CDR3 spans 12 amino acids. Trimming stripped 6 bases from V and 4 bases from J, with 13 bases between. CDR1 is DFQATT, CDR2 SNEGSKA, per germline (reference sequence). The specimen was CD8+ T cells from PBMCs. This clonotype was sampled from a human donor with Susac syndrome. The rearrangement uses TRBV20-1 and TRBJ2-7; D uncertain. The CDR3 sequence is CSAGSQSYEQYF. CDR3 in DNA: TGCAGTGCCGGATCCCAAAGTTACGAGCAGTACTTC.